What follows describes a single TCR beta chain. The data are from a study of blood T cell repertoires in COVID-19. The age range of participants was about 18 to 90 years, with residence in some 25 US areas. Participants had their cohort set by participant-reported clinical history. In the authors' workflow: Reference gene primers were amplified, and this amplification served to estimate nucleated cell counts. TCRdb's copy holds only in-frame clones and misses some; the assay was immunoSEQ multiplex PCR. V and J calls and clone size are copied from that table; D and trimming were computed from the DNA. This sample has under 300,000 clones, with around 90% found just once. The CDR3 is 16 amino acids. Germline V lookup: CDR1 SGHVS, CDR2 FQNEAQ. Losses at the gene ends were 6 bases for V and 3 bases for J; bases not matched to a gene: 5.

This clonotype was obtained from a woman aged 25 to 39 who had recovered from COVID-19. The chain uses TRBV7-8 and TRBJ2-1, with 13 nucleotides matching TRBD2. Sequencing was carried out using PBMCs or T cells enriched from blood (not recorded which). Written as DNA, the CDR3 is TGTGCCAGCAGTCTTACTAGCGGGAGGGTCTACAATGAGCAGTTCTTC. Protein: CASSLTSGRVYNEQFF.